A single sample gave rise to the 27 T cell receptor beta chains below, sequenced in a study of human T cells and chemical hapten exposure (dated by TCRdb to about 2021). The library was generated by RACE. TCRdb names NextSeq 500 as the instrument used. The public sequencing data were trimmed at Q25 with fastp and processed into clonotypes with MiXCR by TCRdb, which kept only in-frame beta chains. A single entry per CDR3 protein holds the most common genes and DNA from its merged rows. For this sample the table gives about 70,000 distinct CDR3 sequences, of which about 6% were detected only once. About 3.4% of the sample rests with the top ten. The time point tag for this specimen amounts to: healthy volunteer bleed at 6 weeks. Unfractionated whole blood was collected in Tempus Blood RNA tubes, and total RNA was extracted from that blood. Source material: whole blood. These receptors were obtained from a female donor in good health. Some clones in this sample may be carry-over from other donors' samples.

V and J are TRBV12-3 or TRBV12-4 and TRBJ2-5; D is possibly TRBD1 (6 bases). V dropped 4 bases and J dropped 0 bases, with 12 bases sitting between them. The length of the CDR3 is 15 residues. The CDR3 spells CASSSRRDNQETQYF. In DNA form, the CDR3 reads TGTGCCAGCAGTTCGCGCAGGGACAACCAAGAGACCCAGTACTTC.

This clonotype showed up many times. This chain links TRBV12-3 or TRBV12-4 with TRBJ1-1; 7 positions agree with TRBD1. Trimming cost V 3 bases and J 6 bases; bases outside gene matches: 7. The CDR3 spans 14 residues. Here the CDR3 DNA reads TGTGCCAGCAGTTTGGCAGGGGGTATCGCTGAAGCTTTCTTT. Translated: CASSLAGGIAEAFF.

This clonotype was picked up a small number of times. The chain uses TRBV6-1 and TRBJ2-7; weak D call: TRBD1 (5 bases). The V gene lost 3 bases and the J gene lost 0 bases, with 9 bases spanning the gap. Germline V CDR1 and CDR2: MNHNS, SASEGT. This CDR3 is built from 14 residues. The DNA of the CDR3 is TGTGCCAGCAGTGATTGGGGCAGCTCCTACGAGCAGTACTTC. Its protein is CASSDWGSSYEQYF.

This clonotype appeared a few times. This chain connects TRBV5-1 to TRBJ1-1, with 9 bases lining up with TRBD1. Germline assignment: CDR1 SGHRS and CDR2 YFSETQ. After removal of 3 bases from V and 11 bases from J, the junction contained 11 bases not matched to a gene. The CDR3 contains 14 residues. DNA for the CDR3: TGCGCCAGCAGCTCCACCGGGACAGGGATTGAGGCTTTCTTT. Amino acid sequence: CASSSTGTGIEAFF.

CDR3 in amino acids: CATSRDLTSGRDEQFF. The CDR3 DNA follows: TGTGCCACCAGCAGAGATCTTACTAGCGGGAGGGATGAGCAGTTCTTC. The chain employs TRBV15 and TRBJ2-1, with TRBD2 identical over 13 bases. V dropped 0 bases and J dropped 8; count of bases not matched to a gene: 4. Germline V lookup: CDR1 LNHNV, CDR2 YYDKDF (reference sequence). CDR3 length: 16 amino acids.

This clonotype was seen more than once but under ten times. The V call is TRBV4-2, the J call TRBJ2-1; 13 nucleotides line up with TRBD2. V was clipped by 6 bases and J by 9 bases; unmatched bases: 8. Germline lookup yields CDR1 LGHNA and CDR2 YNFKEQ. The CDR3 has 15 amino acids. The CDR3 loop is CASSGLAGESPEQFF. The CDR3 DNA is TGTGCCAGCAGTGGACTAGCGGGAGAGTCCCCTGAGCAGTTCTTC.

The chain uses TRBV6-2 or TRBV6-3 and TRBJ1-5; D is possibly TRBD1 (5 bases). This CDR3 region has 15 residues. V lost 6 bases to trimming and J lost 0 bases, with 12 bases between them. Germline CDR1 and CDR2: MNHEY and SVGEGT. The CDR3 is CASRPGGVSNQPQHF. The CDR3 DNA sequence: TGTGCCAGCAGGCCTGGGGGGGTTAGCAATCAGCCCCAGCATTTT.

In the case of this clonotype: This could be a read error, since a much larger clone is one nucleotide away. V gene TRBV20-1 combines with J gene TRBJ1-2; D is perhaps TRBD1 (6 bases). V was pared by 4 bases and J by 7 bases, with 13 bases between. The germline V gene has CDR1 DFQATT and CDR2 SNEGSKA (reference sequence). The CDR3 consists of 12 residues. The CDR3 DNA sequence: TGCAGTGCTAAACAGGGAAGTGGTGGCTACACCTTC. Protein: CSAKQGSGGYTF.

This clonotype was detected ten times or more. CDR3 region: CASSEYTAGTGREDTQYF. The CDR3 DNA reads TGTGCCAGCAGTGAATATACCGCCGGGACAGGGAGAGAAGATACGCAGTATTTT. The rearrangement links TRBV25-1 to TRBJ2-3; 9 bases are a match to TRBD1. The length of the CDR3 is 18 residues. Per the germline V gene, CDR1 is MGHDK and CDR2 is SYGVNS. The V and J ends lost 0 bases and 5 bases, in that order; junction bases with no gene match: 12.

This clonotype was recorded many times. This chain joins TRBV2 and TRBJ2-3, with D hard to call. The CDR3 covers 14 residues. The ends were cut back, 6 bases at V and 4 bases at J, with 14 bases in the middle. Per the germline V gene, CDR1 is SNHLY and CDR2 is FYNNEI. The CDR3 loop is CASSPTPGADTQYF. The CDR3 bases are TGTGCCAGCAGCCCGACGCCCGGCGCAGATACGCAGTATTTT.

The table lists this clonotype with a few counts. The chain carries TRBV2 and TRBJ2-2; D remains ambiguous. Per germline, CDR1 SNHLY and CDR2 FYNNEI. V was clipped by 8 bases and J by 4 bases, with 8 bases between them. This CDR3 has 12 amino acids. Here the CDR3 DNA reads TGTGCCAGCTCCCGGTCCACCGGGGAGCTGTTTTTT. It yields the protein CASSRSTGELFF.

This clonotype occurred a few times. This chain links TRBV5-1 with TRBJ1-4; D may be TRBD1 (5 bases). The CDR3 runs to 15 residues. Germline V gene lookup returns CDR1 SGHRS and CDR2 YFSETQ. Trimming pared 3 bases from V and 0 bases from J, leaving 9 bases between. This CDR3 reads CASSSGRATNEKLFF. For the CDR3, the DNA is TGCGCCAGCAGCTCCGGCAGGGCAACTAATGAAAAACTGTTTTTT.

In its sample, this clonotype was seen many times. The chain links TRBV27 to TRBJ2-5; 16 positions agree with TRBD2. The CDR3 loop spans 16 amino acids. V dropped 8 bases and J dropped 2; count of bases not matched to a gene: 5. CDR1 and CDR2 (germline): MNHEY, SMNVEV (reference sequence). The CDR3 DNA sequence: TGTGCCAGCCCCGGGACTAGCGGGAGGGGGCAAGAGACCCAGTACTTC. Its protein product is CASPGTSGRGQETQYF.

This clonotype was counted many times. V and J are TRBV5-6 and TRBJ1-5; possible D gene TRBD1, 5 bases. Germline loops: CDR1 SGHDT, CDR2 YYEEEE. The CDR3 is 15 residues long. Trimming cost V 0 bases and J 0 bases, with 7 bases left between them. DNA for the CDR3: TGTGCCAGCAGCTTGGGCAGGGATAGCAATCAGCCCCAGCATTTT. Translating gives CASSLGRDSNQPQHF.

This clonotype was found many times. V is TRBV19 and J is TRBJ2-7; D is uncertain. Germline V gives CDR1 LNHDA, CDR2 SQIVND (reference sequence). The CDR3 is 15 residues long. V lost 3 bases and J lost 3, with 15 bases in between. The CDR3: CASSIDGGIFYEQYF. The CDR3 coding sequence is TGTGCCAGTAGTATTGACGGCGGCATCTTCTACGAGCAGTACTTC.

This clonotype was counted many times. The rearrangement uses TRBV5-1 and TRBJ1-1; 9 nucleotides agree with TRBD1. There are 15 residues in the CDR3. Trimming cost V 3 bases and J 1 base; bases outside gene matches: 4. Germline V gives CDR1 SGHRS, CDR2 YFSETQ. CDR3 DNA: TGCGCCAGCAGCTCACAGGGGGCGGGGAACACTGAAGCTTTCTTT. Amino acid sequence: CASSSQGAGNTEAFF.

This clonotype was seen repeatedly, ten times or more. The V call is TRBV20-1, the J call TRBJ1-6, with D tentatively TRBD1 (5 bases). Trimming pared 2 bases from V and 7 bases from J, leaving 9 bases between. The germline V gene has CDR1 DFQATT and CDR2 SNEGSKA (reference sequence). The CDR3 extends over 13 amino acids. The CDR3 sequence: CSARQGTNSPLHF. The CDR3 DNA sequence: TGCAGTGCTAGACAGGGAACAAATTCACCCCTCCACTTT.

This clonotype came up many times. The genes are TRBV7-2 and TRBJ1-3; D gene unclear. The CDR3 contains 15 residues. The germline V gene has CDR1 SGHTA and CDR2 FQGNSA. Between the trimmed V and J ends, which lost 5 bases and 1 base, there was a span of 12 bases. The CDR3 protein is CASSRGGLSGNTIYF. In DNA form, the CDR3 reads TGTGCCAGCAGCCGAGGAGGTCTGTCTGGAAACACCATATATTTT.

This clonotype was recorded many times. V is TRBV20-1 and J is TRBJ2-1, with D perhaps TRBD1 (5 bases). The germline V gene encodes CDR1 DFQATT and CDR2 SNEGSKA (reference sequence). The CDR3 is made up of 14 amino acids. Trimming cost V 6 bases and J 3 bases, with 15 bases left between them. As DNA, the CDR3 is TGCAGTGCGTTAAGACAGTCACACTACAATGAGCAGTTCTTC. Its protein is CSALRQSHYNEQFF.

Details on this clonotype: This may arise from a read error, as a much more abundant clone is one base away. V usage is TRBV7-8 and J usage is TRBJ2-7; 7 bases are shared with TRBD1. Germline V gives CDR1 SGHVS, CDR2 FQNEAQ. The CDR3 consists of 14 residues. The CDR3 region has the DNA TGTGCCAGCAGCTTAGGACAGGGTTCCTACGATCAGTACTTC. Translated: CASSLGQGSYDQYF.

The V gene is TRBV5-6, the J gene TRBJ1-1, with D possibly TRBD1 on 6 matching bases. Germline V CDR1 and CDR2: SGHDT, YYEEEE. Trimming pared 1 base from V and 5 bases from J, leaving 9 bases between. CDR3 length: 13 amino acids. Here the CDR3 reads CASSLFRGTEAFF. The CDR3, as DNA: TGTGCCAGCAGCTTGTTCAGGGGAACTGAAGCTTTCTTT.

This clonotype was observed many times. The genes are TRBV19 and TRBJ2-7; the D is unclear. Germline CDR1 reads LNHDA; CDR2 reads SQIVND (reference sequence). Trimming pared 4 bases from V and 0 bases from J, leaving 7 bases between. The CDR3 contains 13 residues. The CDR3 is CASSNTVSYEQYF. CDR3 DNA sequence: TGTGCCAGTAGTAATACAGTCTCCTACGAGCAGTACTTC.

About this clonotype itself: One junction end disagrees with the germline gene, perhaps due to a read error. The chain joins TRBV29-1 to TRBJ1-2, with TRBD1 matching 7 bases. The CDR3 contains 12 residues. Germline-derived CDR1 and CDR2 are SQVTM and ANQGSEA. The CDR3: CSVEGTAQTPFF. CDR3 nucleotide sequence: TGCAGCGTTGAGGGGACAGCCCAAACCCCTTTCTTC.

Worth noting for this clonotype: Just one base apart from a much larger clone, this may be a read error. The chain employs TRBV3-1 and TRBJ2-3, with D possibly being TRBD1 (6 bases). This CDR3 is 15 amino acids long. Per germline, CDR1 LGHDT and CDR2 YNNKEL (reference sequence). CDR3 DNA sequence: TGTGTCAGCAGCCCCCAGGGGACCCTCGGGGATACGCAGTATTTT. It yields the protein CVSSPQGTLGDTQYF.

In its sample, this clonotype was seen many times. The chain is built from TRBV20-1 and TRBJ2-7, with D perhaps matching TRBD2 (5 bases). Deletions cut 8 bases from V and 0 bases from J, with 11 bases between. From germline, CDR1 is DFQATT and CDR2 SNEGSKA (reference sequence). The length of the CDR3 is 12 residues. CDR3 protein: CSFRGSSYEQYF. CDR3 nucleotides: TGCAGTTTCCGGGGTAGCTCCTACGAGCAGTACTTC.

The chain combines TRBV6-1 with TRBJ2-5, with no clear D. Per the germline V gene, CDR1 is MNHNS and CDR2 is SASEGT. Trimming removed 2 bases from V and 9 bases from J, with 10 bases in between. The CDR3 has 12 residues. The CDR3 reads CASSERVSAQYF. The CDR3 DNA reads as TGTGCCAGCAGTGAACGGGTTTCGGCCCAGTACTTC.

Ten or more counts support this clonotype. J is TRBJ2-1 and V is TRBV10-3; D is perhaps TRBD1 (6 bases). This CDR3 is built from 14 residues. Germline assignment: CDR1 ENHRY and CDR2 SYGVKD. V was trimmed by 4 bases and J by 7 bases, leaving 14 bases between them. Here the CDR3 reads CAISAGAEENEQFF. In nucleotides, the CDR3 is TGTGCCATCAGTGCAGGGGCTGAAGAAAATGAGCAGTTCTTC.